The clone carrying this T cell receptor (beta chain) was counted a single time. This CDR3 has 16 residues. The V segment lost 5 bases and the J segment 5 bases; nucleotides outside the gene matches: 6. Germline V gene sequence: CDR1 LNHDA, CDR2 SQIVND (reference sequence). This sample is part of a study of control samples from healthy donors and cancer patients. The repertoire was sequenced with immunoSEQ multiplex PCR; TCRdb's copy has only in-frame clones and lacks some. The profile shows over 90,000 clones, roughly 94% of them singletons. The rearrangement uses TRBV19 and TRBJ2-5; 15 nucleotides align to TRBD2. The sample consisted of blood. The sequence was collected from a woman aged 18 to 35 in good health. This chain's CDR3 is CASSWTSGRGFETQYF. The CDR3 DNA reads TGTGCCAGTAGTTGGACTAGCGGGAGGGGATTTGAGACCCAGTACTTC.